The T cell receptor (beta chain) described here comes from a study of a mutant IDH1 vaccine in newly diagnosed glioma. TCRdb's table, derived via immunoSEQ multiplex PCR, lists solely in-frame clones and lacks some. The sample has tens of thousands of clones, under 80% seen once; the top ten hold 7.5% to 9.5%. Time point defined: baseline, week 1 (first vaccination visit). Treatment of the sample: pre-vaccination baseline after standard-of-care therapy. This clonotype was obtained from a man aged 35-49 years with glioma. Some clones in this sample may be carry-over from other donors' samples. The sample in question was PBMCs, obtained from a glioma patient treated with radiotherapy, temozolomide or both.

The CDR3 loop is CASRRTGRNQPQHF. CDR3 DNA: TGTGCCAGCAGACGGACAGGGCGTAATCAGCCCCAGCATTTT. This chain links TRBV6-5 with TRBJ1-5; the match to TRBD1 covers 8 bases. Germline V gene data show CDR1 as MNHEY and CDR2 as SVGAGI. V lost 6 bases, J lost 4 bases, and 5 bases stayed unmatched. CDR3 size: 14 residues.